This T cell receptor (beta chain) is from a study of brain T cells in children with intractable seizures. Study-level results: Viral specificity was inferred only from CDR3 similarity; HCMV serostatus was unknown.

The V and J ends lost 2 bases and 1 base, in that order; junction bases with no gene match: 4. The CDR3 is made up of 16 amino acids. CDR1 SGHTA and CDR2 FQGNSA come from the germline V gene. Here immunoSEQ multiplex PCR was the method, and the copy in TCRdb shows in-frame clones only, minus some. In the table there are around 340,000 clones, nearly 95% of which are singletons. Described time point: blood from clinic visit 5 months post-surgery; TSC patient then seizure free. Only cases whose brain tissue showed the highest T cell transcript signatures were sequenced. Patients received at least one anti-epileptic drug before surgery. As regards this clone: The antigen is not known.

J is TRBJ2-1 and V is TRBV7-2; 8 positions agree with TRBD1. Sequencing used peripheral blood, obtained less than 6 months after surgery. The TCR originated in a boy less than two years old with tuberous sclerosis and intractable seizures. CDR3 DNA: TGTGCCAGCAGCTTAAGGGGACAGGATTCCTACAATGAGCAGTTCTTC. Amino acid sequence: CASSLRGQDSYNEQFF.